This TCR beta chain was retrieved from a study of Ad26.COV2.S vaccination and SARS-CoV-2 variants (dated by TCRdb to the early 2020s). About the study as a whole: Donors in the vaccine arm were drawn from COV1001, a phase I-IIa trial of Ad26.COV2.S in healthy adults that was multicentre, randomized, double-blind and placebo-controlled. Participants in the trial were split at random into five groups of five each, receiving low-dose or high-dose Ad26.COV2.S once or twice, or else placebo on both occasions. Ad26.COV2.S was administered intramuscularly at a dose of 5x10^10 or 1x10^11 viral particles, either as one shot or as two shots given 56 days apart. Sequencing of the TCRbeta repertoire served to evaluate the specificity and breadth of SARS-CoV-2-reactive T cell receptors following Ad26.COV2.S vaccination. A total of around 32 samples were included in the TCR-sequenced set, comprising some 20 Ad26.COV2.S vaccine recipients, 5 placebo recipients and 8 SARS-CoV-2 convalescent individuals. Investigators did not know the trial group allocation while performing experiments and assessing outcomes. Paper-wide results and their limitations: Compared with placebo recipients, Ad26.COV2.S recipients showed higher spike-specific TCR breadth (P = 0.0014). The authors noted that the TCR breadth and depth analyses may have underestimated total T cell responses. Vaccine and placebo recipients had similar non-spike TCR breadth, a finding consistent with the vaccine containing only spike. After vaccination, substantial breadth of spike-specific CD8+ and CD4+ T cell responses was reported. Comparing responses between vaccine doses or regimens was not something the study was powered to do.

Regarding this clone: What this receptor recognizes is not known. Base qualities are not recorded, but no much larger clone differs from it by a single base.

The immunoSEQ Assay was the method used to sequence TCRbeta CDR3 regions. After extraction, genomic DNA underwent amplification by bias-controlled multiplex PCR, followed by high-throughput sequencing. The original methods were these. Collapsing and filtering of sequences were performed to quantify the absolute abundance of each unique TCRbeta CDR3 region. T cell fraction was estimated by normalizing TCRbeta template counts to usable DNA, which was measured by amplifying reference genes present in all nucleated cells. Repertoire TCRs were annotated as SARS-CoV-2-specific when V gene, CDR3 amino acid sequence and J gene were exactly matched to a known reactive TCR set. The reference SARS-CoV-2 TCR set came from MIRA and was filtered for enrichment in COVID-19-positive ImmuneCODE repertoires, removing public or cross-reactive TCRs. Using the MIRA antigens, annotated TCRs were further analysed by specific ORF or by position within an ORF. Breadth was defined as the number of annotated unique rearrangements divided by the total number of unique productive rearrangements, and depth was defined as the summed frequency of the annotated unique rearrangements. Two-sided Wilcoxon rank-sum tests were used to compare TCR breadth between groups. TCRdb holds this immuneACCESS table with in-frame rearrangements only. Some clones are missing; in checked studies, unresolved V genes explain under half, and the rest has no known cause. V, J and clone size reflect that table, while D and trimming were determined from the DNA. In all, the sample holds about 460,000 clones, and 80% to 90% of those were seen once. The ten largest clones add up to 1.5% to 2% of the sample.

From the cysteine up to the phenylalanine, the CDR3 has a length of 14 residues. Kept here is only the CDR3 DNA, which spans 42 bases and is read in frame from base 1. V and J lose 6 bases and 2 bases, and a span of 13 bases separates them. The germline V gene sets CDR1 to ENHRY and CDR2 to SYGVKD. What the treatment or condition label conveys for this sample: around 19 received Ad26.COV2.S at low or high dose, single or two shots; a few received placebo; per-sample allocation not given. For vaccine and placebo recipients, the sequenced repertoires came from samples collected on day 63 after the first injection. Cohort 1b enrolled some 25 adults aged 18-55 years at a single site in Boston, USA, between 29 July and 7 August 2020. As a vaccine, Ad26.COV2.S was a replication-incompetent adenovirus type 26 vector that expressed a prefusion-stabilized SARS-CoV-2 spike protein derived from the original Wuhan strain.

Sample: peripheral blood, taken in a trial of Ad26.COV2.S vaccine versus placebo. The origin of this receptor is a person aged 18-60 years who received the Ad26.COV2.S COVID-19 vaccine or a placebo. Recombination joined TRBV10-3 with TRBJ2-5; perhaps TRBD2 is the D gene, with 6 bases matching. The CDR3 sequence is CAIRSPGRQETQYF. At the DNA level, the sequence is TGTGCCATCAGGAGTCCCGGGAGACAAGAGACCCAGTACTTC.